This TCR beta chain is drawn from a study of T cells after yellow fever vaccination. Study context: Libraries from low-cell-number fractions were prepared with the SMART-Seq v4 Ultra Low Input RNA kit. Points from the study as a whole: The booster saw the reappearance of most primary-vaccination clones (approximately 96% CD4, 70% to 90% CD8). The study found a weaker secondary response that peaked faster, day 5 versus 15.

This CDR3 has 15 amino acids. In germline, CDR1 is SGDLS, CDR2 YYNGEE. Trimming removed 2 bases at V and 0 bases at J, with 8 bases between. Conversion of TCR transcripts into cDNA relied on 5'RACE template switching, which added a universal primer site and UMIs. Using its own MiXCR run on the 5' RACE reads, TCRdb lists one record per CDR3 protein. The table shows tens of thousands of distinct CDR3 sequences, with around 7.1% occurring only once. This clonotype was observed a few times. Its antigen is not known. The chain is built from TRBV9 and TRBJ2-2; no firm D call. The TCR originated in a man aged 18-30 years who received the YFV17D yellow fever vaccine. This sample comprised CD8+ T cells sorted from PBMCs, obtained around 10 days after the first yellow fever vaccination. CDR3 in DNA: TGTGCCAGCAGCGTTCACGACGCGAACACCGGGGAGCTGTTTTTT. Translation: CASSVHDANTGELFF. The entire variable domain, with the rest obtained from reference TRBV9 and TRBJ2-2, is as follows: DSGVTQTPKHLITATGQRVTLRCSPRSGDLSVYWYQQSLDQGLQFLIQYYNGEERAKGNILERFSAQQFPDLHSELNLSSLELGDSALYFCASSVHDANTGELFFGEGSRLTVL.